This is a list of T cell receptor beta chains from one sample in a study of blood T cell repertoires in COVID-19. The assay was immunoSEQ multiplex PCR, and TCRdb's table has in-frame clones only and misses some. The sample includes about 150,000 clones, around 84% of them seen just once. Sequencing was performed on peripheral blood. The receptor set was obtained from a woman in her fifties or sixties with acute or convalescent COVID-19. Both conserved end residues are part of each CDR3. D genes are given only for firm matches.

V	D	J	CDR3
TRBV29-1	TRBD1	TRBJ1-1	CSVEDRQGVAAFF
TRBV28	TRBD1	TRBJ1-2	CASGTRQGLYGYTF
TRBV6-5	TRBD1	TRBJ1-2	CASSSATGPNGYTF
TRBV29-1	.	TRBJ1-5	CSVGGTGNQPQHF
TRBV5-1	.	TRBJ2-2	CASSDPLGGANTGELFF
TRBV10-1	TRBD2	TRBJ2-5	CASSAVAGVRETQYF
TRBV5-4	TRBD1	TRBJ1-2	CASRRDRARGYTF
TRBV5-1	TRBD1	TRBJ2-5	CASSVTGTGKETQYF
TRBV18	.	TRBJ2-7	CASSPGPGGISYEQYF
TRBV24-1	.	TRBJ2-2	CATSETSRSGELFF
TRBV27	.	TRBJ2-7	CASRAFEYEQYF
TRBV7-2	TRBD2	TRBJ2-5	CASSLAVGTSGGQQETQYF
TRBV19	TRBD2	TRBJ2-7	CATRSLAGVEQYF
TRBV5-1	.	TRBJ2-1	CASSLGTDYNEQFF
TRBV9	TRBD2	TRBJ2-2	CASSVSGGAYTGELFF
TRBV3-1/TRBV3-2	TRBD2	TRBJ2-1	CASSPTSGGGNEQFF
TRBV5-4	TRBD1	TRBJ1-2	CASSHPTGVYGYTF
TRBV5-1	.	TRBJ2-3	CASSLGDSGGTTDTQYF
TRBV4-3	TRBD2	TRBJ2-1	CASSRLAGGATYNEQFF
TRBV4-2	TRBD1	TRBJ2-1	CASSHAQGAISYNEQFF
TRBV9	.	TRBJ1-3	CASSPRGSSGNTIYF
TRBV7-2	TRBD1	TRBJ1-2	CASSLSQGANYGYTF
TRBV5-1	TRBD1	TRBJ2-7	CASSLGQGKSEQYF
TRBV27	TRBD2	TRBJ2-7	CASSLSAGGVGEQYF
TRBV27	.	TRBJ1-6	CASSLRGYLGSPLHF
TRBV9	.	TRBJ1-1	CASSEGSTAKNTEAFF
TRBV19	TRBD1	TRBJ1-1	CASSRDRGTYTEAFF
TRBV7-3	TRBD1	TRBJ2-1	CASSFTGVEQFF
TRBV5-1	.	TRBJ1-4	CASSTAGGYGEKLFF
TRBV19	.	TRBJ1-2	CASSANRAEEYGYTF
TRBV28	TRBD1	TRBJ1-5	CASSSFGTGEQPQHF
TRBV19	.	TRBJ2-7	CASSIRSQAYEQYF
TRBV12-3/TRBV12-4	.	TRBJ1-1	CANSRGENTEAFF
TRBV18	TRBD1	TRBJ2-2	CASSPGQDGTGELFF
TRBV5-1	.	TRBJ2-5	CASSLQGVQETQYF
TRBV24-1	.	TRBJ2-5	CATSVSGAETQYF
TRBV7-9	TRBD2	TRBJ2-7	CASSSGNYEQYF
TRBV5-1	.	TRBJ1-3	CASSLRRGGSGNTIYF
TRBV6-2/TRBV6-3	.	TRBJ2-7	CASSYVGGEQYF
TRBV28	.	TRBJ1-3	CASGGKSRSGNTIYF
TRBV27	TRBD1	TRBJ1-1	CASSPRTGGGDTEAFF
TRBV28	TRBD2	TRBJ2-3	CASLAGNTDTQYF
TRBV28	TRBD1	TRBJ1-2	CASNLRGDGYTF
TRBV19	TRBD1	TRBJ1-6	CASATGASPLHF
TRBV4-2	.	TRBJ2-5	CASSQATGLTGAGETQYF
TRBV18	TRBD1	TRBJ1-5	CASSFAGGVSNQPQHF
TRBV27	.	TRBJ1-4	CASSPRQNEKLFF
TRBV5-4	TRBD2	.	CASSPGGGSYPYEQFF
TRBV6-5	.	TRBJ1-4	CASSPRQSTNEKLFF
TRBV7-7	TRBD2	TRBJ2-1	CASSQLAGGQYEQFF
TRBV5-4	TRBD2	TRBJ2-7	CASSPGLAVNYEQYF
TRBV19	TRBD1	TRBJ1-5	CASSSGTGRNQPQHF
TRBV28	TRBD2	TRBJ2-7	CASSPGGSRDEQYF
TRBV30	TRBD1	TRBJ1-5	CAWSRTGDQPQHF
TRBV24-1	.	TRBJ1-5	CATSESGLIEYQPQHF